These T cell receptor beta chains were read from a single sample in a study of blood T cell repertoires in COVID-19. This table comes from immunoSEQ multiplex PCR, and its TCRdb copy is limited to in-frame clones, with some not included. The data show 130,000 to 150,000 clones, with 75% to 85% seen just once and more than 7% held by the top ten. Sequenced input: peripheral blood. Source of these receptors: a human donor with acute or convalescent COVID-19. The donor label of this sample is uncertain. Each CDR3 is given without its conserved first and last residue. A D gene is named only where the DNA matches it firmly.

v_call,d_call,j_call,cdr3_aa
TRBV13,.,TRBJ1-5,ASSRRDLGEPQH
TRBV10-1,TRBD1,TRBJ1-1,ASSDSPSGGGTGEAF
TRBV6-5,TRBD1,TRBJ1-1,ASRPPDRGLTEAF
TRBV5-1,.,TRBJ2-1,ASSPDRLNEQF
TRBV24-1,.,TRBJ2-3,ATSDTTGLLGGTDTQY
TRBV5-1,.,TRBJ2-6,ASRADSGANVLT
TRBV5-1,TRBD1,TRBJ1-2,ASSTIPGQGSYT
TRBV14,.,TRBJ1-6,ASSQSLGANSPLH
TRBV7-9,TRBD2,TRBJ2-7,ASSLAGRGGASDEQY
TRBV7-9,TRBD2,TRBJ2-5,ASRRGEETQY
TRBV6-5,.,TRBJ1-1,ASTLDNMNTEAF
TRBV15,.,TRBJ1-4,ATRGGTQKLF
TRBV10-3,TRBD1,TRBJ2-2,AISRDRDTGELF
TRBV5-5,.,TRBJ1-6,ASSESSYNSPLH
TRBV5-1,.,TRBJ1-1,ASSPDQGVNTEAF
TRBV7-8,TRBD1,TRBJ1-1,ASSLTTGRATEAF
TRBV18,.,TRBJ2-5,ASSPPVRSQETQY
TRBV19,.,TRBJ1-5,ATSRQNNQPQH
TRBV30,TRBD2,TRBJ2-3,AWSAPTSPGGTQY
TRBV6-2/TRBV6-3,.,TRBJ1-1,ASSRLLGDTEAF
TRBV5-1,TRBD2,TRBJ2-1,ASSLQRGGYNEQF
TRBV20-1,.,TRBJ2-1,SARSQNEQF
TRBV10-2,.,TRBJ1-4,ASSEISPGSTNEKLF
TRBV5-4,TRBD2,TRBJ2-7,ASSFTGLGLVEQY
TRBV30,.,TRBJ1-1,AWSGTDMNTEAF
TRBV6-5,.,TRBJ1-3,ASSISGNTIY
TRBV2,.,TRBJ1-4,ASGPTASGLSGRF
TRBV5-6,TRBD2,TRBJ2-2,ASSWTSVTGELF
TRBV6-5,.,TRBJ2-3,ASSYRGNTQY
TRBV7-8,.,TRBJ1-3,ASSPGASGNTIY
TRBV10-3,TRBD2,TRBJ2-1,AISDQAGAEQF
TRBV5-1,TRBD1,TRBJ2-6,ASSSFPTGISSGANVLT
TRBV3-1/TRBV3-2,.,TRBJ2-5,ASSQVIETQY
TRBV30,.,TRBJ2-3,AWSLLADTQY
TRBV10-3,.,TRBJ1-1,AMSKGGTEAF